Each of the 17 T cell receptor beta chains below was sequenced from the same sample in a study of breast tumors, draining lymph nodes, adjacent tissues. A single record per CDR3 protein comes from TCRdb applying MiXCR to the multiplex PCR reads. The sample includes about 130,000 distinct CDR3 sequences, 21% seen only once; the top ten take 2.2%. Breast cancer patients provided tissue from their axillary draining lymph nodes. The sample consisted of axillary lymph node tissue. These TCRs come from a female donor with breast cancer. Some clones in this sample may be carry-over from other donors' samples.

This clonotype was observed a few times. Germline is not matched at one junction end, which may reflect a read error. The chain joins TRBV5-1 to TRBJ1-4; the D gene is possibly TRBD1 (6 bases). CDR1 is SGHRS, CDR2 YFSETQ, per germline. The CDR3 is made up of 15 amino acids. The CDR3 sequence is CASSLEGGRGGKLLF. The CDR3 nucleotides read TGCGCCAGCAGCTTGGAGGGGGGCCGAGGGGGAAAACTGCTTTTT.

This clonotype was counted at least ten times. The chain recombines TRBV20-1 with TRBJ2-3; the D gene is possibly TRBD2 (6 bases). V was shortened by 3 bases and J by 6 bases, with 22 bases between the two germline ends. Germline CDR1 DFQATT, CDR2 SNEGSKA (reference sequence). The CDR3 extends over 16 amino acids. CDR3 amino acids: CSASTSMEGKIDTQYF. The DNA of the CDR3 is TGCAGTGCTAGTACCTCTATGGAGGGCAAGATTGATACGCAGTATTTT.

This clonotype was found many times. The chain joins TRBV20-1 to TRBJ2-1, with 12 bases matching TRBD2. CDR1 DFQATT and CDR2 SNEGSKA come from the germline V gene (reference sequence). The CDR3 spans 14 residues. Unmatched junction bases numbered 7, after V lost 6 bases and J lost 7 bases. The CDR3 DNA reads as TGCAGTGCCCCGACTAGCGGGAGTTCGAATGAGCAGTTCTTC. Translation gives CSAPTSGSSNEQFF.

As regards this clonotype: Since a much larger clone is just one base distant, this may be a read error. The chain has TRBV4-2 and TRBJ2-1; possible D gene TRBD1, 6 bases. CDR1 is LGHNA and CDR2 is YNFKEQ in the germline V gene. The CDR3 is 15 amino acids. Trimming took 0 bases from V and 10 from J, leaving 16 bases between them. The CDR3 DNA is TGTGCCAGCAGCCAAGATTACAGGGTCCCCGGAGAGCAGTTCTTC. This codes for CASSQDYRVPGEQFF.

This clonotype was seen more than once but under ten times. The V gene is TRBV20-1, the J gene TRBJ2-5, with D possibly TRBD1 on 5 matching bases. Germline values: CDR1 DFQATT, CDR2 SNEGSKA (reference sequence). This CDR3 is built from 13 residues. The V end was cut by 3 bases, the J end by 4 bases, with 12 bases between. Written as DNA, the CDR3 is TGCAGTGCTAGGCTGGCAGGGCGAGAGACCCAGTACTTC. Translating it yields CSARLAGRETQYF.

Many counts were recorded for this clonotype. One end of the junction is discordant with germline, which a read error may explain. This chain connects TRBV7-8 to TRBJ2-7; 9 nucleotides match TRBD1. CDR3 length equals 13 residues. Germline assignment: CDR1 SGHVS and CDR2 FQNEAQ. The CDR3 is CASSLAAGTGYFF. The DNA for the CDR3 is TGTGCCAGCAGCTTAGCGGCCGGGACAGGGTACTTCTTC.

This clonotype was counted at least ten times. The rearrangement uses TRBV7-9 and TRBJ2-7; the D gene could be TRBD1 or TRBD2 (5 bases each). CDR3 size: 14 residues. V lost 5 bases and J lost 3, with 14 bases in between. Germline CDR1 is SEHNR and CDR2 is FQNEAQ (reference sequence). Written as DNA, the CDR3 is TGTGCCAGCAGCGGGACCCCTCTTTTCTACGAGCAGTACTTC. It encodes CASSGTPLFYEQYF.

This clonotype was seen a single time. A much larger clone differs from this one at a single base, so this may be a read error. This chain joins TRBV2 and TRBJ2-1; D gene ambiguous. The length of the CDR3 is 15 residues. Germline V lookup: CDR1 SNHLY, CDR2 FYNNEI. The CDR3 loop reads CASSGRLSSYSEQFF. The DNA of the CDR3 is TGTGCCAGCAGCGGTCGACTGAGCTCCTACAGTGAGCAGTTCTTC. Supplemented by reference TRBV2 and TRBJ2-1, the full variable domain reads EPEVTQTPSHQVTQMGQEVILRCVPISNHLYFYWYRQILGQKVEFLVSFYNNEISEKSEIFDDQFSVERPDGSNFTLKIRSTKLEDSAMYFCASSGRLSSYSEQFFGPGTRLTVL.

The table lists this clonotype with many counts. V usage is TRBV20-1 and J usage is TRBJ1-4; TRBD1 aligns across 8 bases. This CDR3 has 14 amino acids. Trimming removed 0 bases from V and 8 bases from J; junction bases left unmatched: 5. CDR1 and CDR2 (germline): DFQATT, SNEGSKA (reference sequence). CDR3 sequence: CSARDQGAQEKLFF. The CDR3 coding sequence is TGCAGTGCTAGAGATCAGGGGGCGCAAGAAAAACTGTTTTTT.

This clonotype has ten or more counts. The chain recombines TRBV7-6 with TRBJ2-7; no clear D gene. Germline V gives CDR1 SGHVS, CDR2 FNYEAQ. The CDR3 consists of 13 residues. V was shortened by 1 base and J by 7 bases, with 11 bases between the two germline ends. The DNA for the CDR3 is TGTGCCAGCAGCTTAGTGGCGGCAGGAGAGCAGTACTTC. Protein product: CASSLVAAGEQYF.

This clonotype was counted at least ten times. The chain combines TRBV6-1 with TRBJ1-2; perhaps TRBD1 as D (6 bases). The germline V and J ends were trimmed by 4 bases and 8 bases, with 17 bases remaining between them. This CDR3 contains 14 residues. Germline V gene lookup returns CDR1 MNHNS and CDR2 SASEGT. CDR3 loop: CASSVQQGGYGYTF. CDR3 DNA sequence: TGTGCCAGCAGTGTCCAACAGGGTGGGTACGGCTACACCTTC.

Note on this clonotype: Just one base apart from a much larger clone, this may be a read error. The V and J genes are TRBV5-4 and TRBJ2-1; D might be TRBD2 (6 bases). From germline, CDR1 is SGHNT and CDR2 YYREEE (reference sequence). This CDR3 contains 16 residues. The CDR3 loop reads CASRLAGTPLPNERFF. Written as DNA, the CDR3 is TGTGCCAGCAGACTCGCCGGGACTCCCCTCCCCAATGAGCGGTTCTTC.

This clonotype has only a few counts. DNA for the CDR3: TGCGCCAGCAGCCCCGGGAGCTTCTCCTACAATGAGCAGTTCTTC. This gives the protein CASSPGSFSYNEQFF. The chain links TRBV4-1 to TRBJ2-1; TRBD2 might be the D (6 bases). The germline V gene encodes CDR1 MGHRA and CDR2 YSYEKL. V was cut by 4 bases and J by 0 bases, with 10 bases left in between. The CDR3 is made up of 15 amino acids.

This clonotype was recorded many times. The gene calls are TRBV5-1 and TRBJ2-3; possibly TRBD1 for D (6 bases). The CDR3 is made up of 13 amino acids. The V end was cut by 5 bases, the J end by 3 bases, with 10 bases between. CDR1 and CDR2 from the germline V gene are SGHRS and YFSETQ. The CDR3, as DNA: TGCGCCAGCAGGTTCCAGGGGACAGATACGCAGTATTTT. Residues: CASRFQGTDTQYF.

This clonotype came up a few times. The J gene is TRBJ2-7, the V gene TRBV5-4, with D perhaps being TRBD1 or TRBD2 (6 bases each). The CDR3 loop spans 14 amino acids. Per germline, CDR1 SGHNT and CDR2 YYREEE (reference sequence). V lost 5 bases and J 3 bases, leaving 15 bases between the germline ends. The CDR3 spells CASSSGGGYYEQYF. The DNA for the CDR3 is TGTGCCAGCAGTTCCGGAGGGGGTTACTACGAGCAGTACTTC.

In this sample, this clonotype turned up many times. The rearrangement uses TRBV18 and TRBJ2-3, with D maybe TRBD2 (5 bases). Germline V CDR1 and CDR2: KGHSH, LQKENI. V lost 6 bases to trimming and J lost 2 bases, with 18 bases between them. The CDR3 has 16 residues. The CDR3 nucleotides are TGTGCCAGCTCTCACCGTGGGAGCGGCCCCACAGATACGCAGTATTTT. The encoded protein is CASSHRGSGPTDTQYF. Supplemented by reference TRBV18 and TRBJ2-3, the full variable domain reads NAGVMQNPRHLVRRRGQEARLRCSPMKGHSHVYWYRQLPEEGLKFMVYLQKENIIDESGMPKERFSAEFPKEGPSILRIQQVVRGDSAAYFCASSHRGSGPTDTQYFGPGTRLTVL.

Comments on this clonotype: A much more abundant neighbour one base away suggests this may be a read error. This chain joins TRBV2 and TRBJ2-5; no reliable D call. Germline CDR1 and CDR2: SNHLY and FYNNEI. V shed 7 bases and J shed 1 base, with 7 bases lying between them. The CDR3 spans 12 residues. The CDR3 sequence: CASKEVQETQYF. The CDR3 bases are TGTGCCAGCAAGGAAGTCCAAGAGACCCAGTACTTC. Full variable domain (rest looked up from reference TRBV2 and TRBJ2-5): EPEVTQTPSHQVTQMGQEVILRCVPISNHLYFYWYRQILGQKVEFLVSFYNNEISEKSEIFDDQFSVERPDGSNFTLKIRSTKLEDSAMYFCASKEVQETQYFGPGTRLLVL.